The 30 T cell receptor beta chains below come from one sample, sequenced in a study of cytomegalovirus exposure and HLA in healthy donors. The PCR was carried out with 60 Vbeta primers and 13 Jbeta primers. Repertoires were generated with immunoSEQ multiplex PCR, while TCRdb's copy carries only in-frame clones and drops some. The sample includes about 130,000 clones, approximately 75% seen only once; the top ten take under 5%. The specimen sequenced was PBMCs. These receptors came from a man between 25 and 39 years old in good health and CMV-seronegative.

The chain has TRBV19 and TRBJ1-5, with TRBD1 matching 7 bases. Losses at the gene ends were 3 bases for V and 1 base for J; bases not matched to a gene: 9. The CDR3 runs to 17 residues. CDR1 and CDR2 from the germline V gene are LNHDA and SQIVND (reference sequence). CDR3 residues: CASSIRQGQVSNQPQHF. CDR3 in DNA: TGTGCCAGTAGTATTAGACAGGGTCAAGTAAGCAATCAGCCCCAGCATTTT.

This clone was found a few times. This chain connects TRBV7-2 to TRBJ2-5; 11 bases fit TRBD2. Germline CDR1 and CDR2: SGHTA and FQGNSA. The V gene end was trimmed by 1 base and the J gene end by 2 bases; junction bases not matched to a gene: 3. The CDR3 has 16 residues. CDR3: CASSLGSSGGQETQYF. CDR3 in DNA: TGTGCCAGCAGCTTAGGGTCTAGCGGGGGGCAAGAGACCCAGTACTTC. Looking up the rest from reference TRBV7-2 and TRBJ2-5 gives the full variable domain: GAGVSQSPSNKVTEKGKDVELRCDPISGHTALYWYRQSLGQGLEFLIYFQGNSAPDKSGLPSDRFSAERTGGSVSTLTIQRTQQEDSAVYLCASSLGSSGGQETQYFGPGTRLLVL.

Here the CDR3 reads CASSLQFRTGDEQYF. In DNA, the CDR3 is TGTGCCAGCAGTTTACAATTCCGGACAGGGGACGAGCAGTACTTC. V and J are TRBV27 and TRBJ2-7; 9 nucleotides match TRBD1. The CDR3 is made up of 15 amino acids. With 2 bases clipped from V and 5 bases from J, the junction kept 7 bases outside the gene matches. Germline CDR1 MNHEY, CDR2 SMNVEV (reference sequence).

Notes on this clone: One end of the junction fails to match germline, which may point to a read error. The V call is TRBV5-4, the J call TRBJ2-5, with 7 bases matching TRBD1. CDR1 and CDR2 (germline): SGHNT, YYREEE (reference sequence). This CDR3 contains 13 residues. This CDR3 is CASSLDREKTQYF. The DNA of the CDR3 is TGCGCCAGCAGCCTTGACAGGGAAAAGACCCAGTACTTC.

The V gene is TRBV30, the J gene TRBJ2-2; 8 bases are a match to TRBD1. CDR1 is GTSNPN, CDR2 SVGIG, per germline (reference sequence). Losses at the gene ends were 2 bases for V and 7 bases for J; bases not matched to a gene: 3. This CDR3 has 13 residues. Here the CDR3 DNA reads TGTGCCTGGAGTCTACAGGGGGGCGGGGAGCTGTTTTTT. Protein sequence: CAWSLQGGGELFF.

The rearrangement links TRBV7-3 to TRBJ2-3; D gene ambiguous. V was clipped by 5 bases and J by 2 bases, with 8 bases between them. The CDR3 is 13 residues long. CDR1 SGHTA and CDR2 FQGTGA come from the germline V gene. Here the CDR3 reads CASSPQATDTQYF. CDR3 bases: TGTGCCAGCAGCCCCCAGGCCACAGATACGCAGTATTTT. The variable domain in full, with the rest retrieved from reference TRBV7-3 and TRBJ2-3, is GAGVSQTPSNKVTEKGKYVELRCDPISGHTALYWYRQSLGQGPEFLIYFQGTGAADDSGLPNDRFFAVRPEGSVSTLKIQRTERGDSAVYLCASSPQATDTQYFGPGTRLTVL.

The rearrangement joins TRBV28 to TRBJ1-1; 8 bases line up with TRBD1. V shed 5 bases, J shed 4 bases, and the junction held 12 bases outside the gene matches. CDR1 and CDR2 from the germline V gene are MDHEN and SYDVKM. The CDR3 is made up of 16 amino acids. The CDR3 is CASSPSRTGRTTEAFF. In DNA form, the CDR3 reads TGTGCCAGCAGTCCATCGAGGACAGGGCGGACCACTGAAGCTTTCTTT.

The genes are TRBV4-1 and TRBJ2-3, with TRBD2 matching over 7 bases. Germline trimming cut 4 bases from V and 4 bases from J; bases unmatched to any gene: 8. The length of the CDR3 is 15 residues. Germline V gene sequence: CDR1 MGHRA, CDR2 YSYEKL. The CDR3 here is CASSPLGLVPDTQYF. The CDR3 DNA sequence: TGCGCCAGCAGCCCCCTCGGACTAGTTCCAGATACGCAGTATTTT.

This clone was counted a single time. A read error may produce the germline difference seen at one junction end. V gene TRBV7-9 combines with J gene TRBJ2-3; 9 bases match TRBD2. The germline V gene has CDR1 SEHNR and CDR2 FQNEAQ (reference sequence). This CDR3 is built from 17 residues. Written as DNA, the CDR3 is TGTTCCAGCAGCCCCTTTCGTGAGCGGGGGGGCACAGATACGCAGTATTTT. As protein: CSSSPFRERGGTDTQYF. The full variable domain, rest sourced from reference TRBV7-9 and TRBJ2-3, is DTGVSQNPRHKITKRGQNVTFRCDPISEHNRLYWYRQTLGQGPEFLTYFQNEAQLEKSRLLSDRFSAERPKGSFSTLEIQRTEQGDSAMYLCSSSPFRERGGTDTQYFGPGTRLTVL.

This chain uses TRBV30 with TRBJ1-2; D gene uncertain. The CDR3 has 13 amino acids. The germline gives CDR1 GTSNPN, CDR2 SVGIG (reference sequence). V was trimmed by 2 bases and J by 3 bases, leaving 10 bases between them. The CDR3 sequence: CAWSRLTYYGYTF. The CDR3 nucleotides are TGTGCCTGGAGTAGGTTGACTTACTATGGCTACACCTTC. The full variable domain, its missing parts supplied by reference TRBV30 and TRBJ1-2, is SQTIHQWPATLVQPVGSPLSLECTVEGTSNPNLYWYRQAAGRGLQLLFYSVGIGQISSEVPQNLSASRPQDRQFILSSKKLLLSDSGFYLCAWSRLTYYGYTFGSGTRLTVV.

This chain uses TRBV7-3 with TRBJ2-3; D unclear. This CDR3 comprises 13 residues. The germline CDR1 and CDR2 sequences are SGHTA and FQGTGA. With 5 bases removed from V and 2 bases from J, the gap between germline ends came to 8 bases. The CDR3 nucleotides read TGTGCCAGCAGCACCAGGAACACAGATACGCAGTATTTT. Translating it yields CASSTRNTDTQYF.

The V and J genes are TRBV25-1 and TRBJ1-1; 7 bases fit TRBD1. Trimming took 2 bases from V and 11 from J; bases not matched to a gene: 5. The length of the CDR3 is 12 residues. CDR1 is MGHDK and CDR2 is SYGVNS in the germline V gene. CDR3 sequence: CASSERDRVAFF. CDR3 DNA: TGTGCCAGCAGTGAACGTGACAGGGTGGCTTTCTTT.

The gene calls are TRBV7-8 and TRBJ2-2; perhaps TRBD2 as D (6 bases). Germline loops: CDR1 SGHVS, CDR2 FQNEAQ. The CDR3 sequence is 15 residues long. Deletions cut 4 bases from V and 1 base from J, with 10 bases between. CDR3 sequence: CASSSGTLNTGELFF. CDR3 DNA sequence: TGTGCCAGCAGCTCCGGGACTTTGAACACCGGGGAGCTGTTTTTT.

To note about this clone: Germline is not matched at one junction end, which may reflect a read error. Other DNA sequences in the same sample also yield this CDR3. This CDR3 is CASSWRKEPIF. CDR3 nucleotide sequence: TGTGCCAGCAGCTGGAGGAAAGAACCAATCTTC. The rearrangement joins TRBV7-9 to TRBJ2-7; TRBD2 might be the D (5 bases). This CDR3 contains 11 residues. Germline V gene sequence: CDR1 SEHNR, CDR2 FQNEAQ (reference sequence). Combining the CDR3 with reference TRBV7-9 and TRBJ2-7 gives the whole variable domain DTGVSQNPRHKITKRGQNVTFRCDPISEHNRLYWYRQTLGQGPEFLTYFQNEAQLEKSRLLSDRFSAERPKGSFSTLEIQRTEQGDSAMYLCASSWRKEPIFGPGTRLTVT.

In its sample, this clone was seen once. The CDR3 protein is CASSLSVAGGPNSYEQYF. The CDR3 DNA sequence: TGTGCCAGCAGCTTAAGCGTCGCGGGGGGGCCGAACTCCTACGAGCAGTACTTC. The genes are TRBV7-9 and TRBJ2-7; 9 nucleotides align to TRBD2. Per germline, CDR1 SEHNR and CDR2 FQNEAQ (reference sequence). This CDR3 region has 18 residues. V lost 2 bases to trimming and J lost 0 bases; unmatched junction nucleotides: 11.

This clone appeared once. V is TRBV28 and J is TRBJ2-7, with 7 bases aligning to TRBD1. Germline V CDR1 and CDR2: MDHEN, SYDVKM. V shed 3 bases and J 4 bases; nucleotides not matched to a gene: 9. CDR3 length: 15 amino acids. Here the CDR3 reads CASSFITTGVYEQYF. For the CDR3, the DNA is TGTGCCAGCAGTTTTATTACCACAGGGGTGTACGAGCAGTACTTC.

In this sample, this clone turned up once. The rearrangement uses TRBV6-5 and TRBJ2-5; D ambiguous. Trimming took 7 bases from V and 4 from J, leaving 10 bases between them. Looked up from germline, CDR1 is MNHEY and CDR2 is SVGAGI. CDR3 length: 12 amino acids. The CDR3 sequence is CASTRSGETQYF. The CDR3 coding sequence is TGTGCCAGCACCCGGTCCGGAGAGACCCAGTACTTC.

The V and J genes are TRBV2 and TRBJ1-5; D is uncertain. In germline, CDR1 is SNHLY, CDR2 FYNNEI. The CDR3 has 15 residues. Trimming removed 2 bases from V and 6 bases from J, with 14 bases in between. CDR3 loop: CASSENSLRGQPQHF. The CDR3 DNA reads as TGTGCCAGCAGTGAAAACAGCCTTCGGGGTCAGCCCCAGCATTTT.

This clone is a singleton in its sample. The V call is TRBV19, the J call TRBJ1-1; 11 nucleotides align to TRBD1. CDR1 is LNHDA, CDR2 SQIVND, per germline (reference sequence). CDR3 size: 15 residues. V trimming: 4 bases; J trimming: 6 bases; junction bases outside the gene matches: 7. The CDR3 coding sequence is TGTGCCAGTAGTAACCTGGGACAGGGGGACTCTGAAGCTTTCTTT. As protein: CASSNLGQGDSEAFF.

This chain uses TRBV19 with TRBJ2-1; 7 bases agree with TRBD1. Germline assignment: CDR1 LNHDA and CDR2 SQIVND (reference sequence). J was trimmed by 10 bases and V by 0 bases; bases with no gene match: 6. CDR3 length: 14 residues. CDR3 amino acids: CASSIDYRGQEQFF. The DNA of the CDR3 is TGTGCCAGTAGTATAGACTACAGGGGACAGGAGCAGTTCTTC.

The chain couples TRBV6-5 to TRBJ1-2; 9 bases match TRBD1. The CDR3 has 15 amino acids. V trimming: 6 bases; J trimming: 8 bases; junction bases outside the gene matches: 13. Germline values: CDR1 MNHEY, CDR2 SVGAGI. The CDR3 DNA is TGTGCCAGCAGAGGCGGGACAGGGACCTCCGGGGGCTACACCTTC. It translates to CASRGGTGTSGGYTF.

J is TRBJ2-1 and V is TRBV7-8, with D perhaps TRBD2 (7 bases). Trimming cost V 1 base and J 3 bases, with 10 bases left between them. Germline loops: CDR1 SGHVS, CDR2 FQNEAQ. CDR3 length: 15 amino acids. CDR3 sequence: CASSLGGGLYNEQFF. The DNA for the CDR3 is TGTGCCAGCAGCTTAGGCGGGGGCCTCTACAATGAGCAGTTCTTC.

J is TRBJ2-1 and V is TRBV2; 8 bases are shared with TRBD1. The germline V gene encodes CDR1 SNHLY and CDR2 FYNNEI. The V segment lost 4 bases and the J segment 9 bases; nucleotides outside the gene matches: 8. The CDR3 spans 14 residues. CDR3 DNA: TGTGCCAGCAGTGGGAGAGACAGGGGAGGTGAGCAGTTCTTC. Translated: CASSGRDRGGEQFF.

The chain uses TRBV10-3 and TRBJ2-2; 7 bases are shared with TRBD2. The CDR3 is 15 amino acids. Germline CDR1 reads ENHRY; CDR2 reads SYGVKD. V gave up 0 bases and J gave up 4 bases; unmatched junction bases: 2. CDR3 in DNA: TGTGCCATCAGTGAGTCCGGCGGGGGCACCGGGGAGCTGTTTTTT. Protein sequence: CAISESGGGTGELFF.

V and J are TRBV7-9 and TRBJ2-3; 7 nucleotides agree with TRBD2. The J segment lost 1 base and the V segment lost 5 bases, leaving 6 bases of the junction unmatched. This CDR3 spans 15 amino acids. Germline V gene lookup returns CDR1 SEHNR and CDR2 FQNEAQ (reference sequence). DNA of the CDR3: TGTGCCAGCAGCCCCCAGCGGGAACGCACAGATACGCAGTATTTT. Encoded protein: CASSPQRERTDTQYF.

The chain links TRBV6-5 to TRBJ2-1; 7 bases map to TRBD2. The CDR3 extends over 15 amino acids. Germline loops: CDR1 MNHEY, CDR2 SVGAGI. V was pared by 2 bases and J by 7 bases, with 8 bases of the junction left unmatched. The chain's CDR3 is CASSYGLVRSNEQFF. The CDR3 DNA sequence: TGTGCCAGCAGTTACGGACTAGTTAGATCGAATGAGCAGTTCTTC.

There are a few counts of this clone. The V call is TRBV28, the J call TRBJ1-2, with D possibly matching TRBD1 (6 bases). This CDR3 spans 14 amino acids. V was clipped by 7 bases and J by 3 bases, with 15 bases between them. CDR1 MDHEN and CDR2 SYDVKM come from the germline V gene. The CDR3 DNA follows: TGTGCCAGCAAAATTACAGGGTTCGACTATGGCTACACCTTC. Its protein is CASKITGFDYGYTF.

This clone was recorded a few times. V usage is TRBV5-8 and J usage is TRBJ2-5, with 12 nucleotides matching TRBD1. V lost 4 bases and J lost 4; bases outside the gene matches: 2. The V gene's germline CDR1 is SGHTS and CDR2 YDEGEE. This CDR3 has 14 residues. The CDR3 coding sequence is TGTGCCAGCAGCGGGACAGGGGGCTTAGAGACCCAGTACTTC. Translated: CASSGTGGLETQYF.

J is TRBJ1-4 and V is TRBV13; the D gene is possibly TRBD1 (5 bases). The germline V gene has CDR1 PRHDT and CDR2 FYEKMQ (reference sequence). V was cut by 5 bases and J by 6 bases, with 13 bases left in between. The CDR3 loop spans 14 amino acids. The CDR3 protein is CASSPSGVDEKLFF. In nucleotides, the CDR3 is TGTGCCAGCAGCCCTTCGGGGGTCGATGAAAAACTGTTTTTT.

This chain connects TRBV7-9 to TRBJ1-1; D possibly corresponds to TRBD1 (5 bases). The CDR3 loop spans 14 amino acids. Germline V lookup: CDR1 SEHNR, CDR2 FQNEAQ (reference sequence). V was pared by 7 bases and J by 13 bases, with 25 bases between. The CDR3 region is CASTLDYGGLGGFF. Written as DNA, the CDR3 is TGTGCCAGCACCCTAGATTACGGTGGCCTGGGGGGTTTCTTT.